This T cell receptor (beta chain) was identified during a study of T cell repertoires in cytomegalovirus infection. Study-level background: Indications came from public TCR beta signatures; they pointed to CMV infection and to a matching HLA type.

Points from the study as a whole: There were carriers of CMV plus the relevant HLA, and cumulative public TCR beta family frequency identified them. Dominating the ex vivo response were HLA-C-restricted CMV-specific TCR beta clonotypes.

TCRdb ran MiXCR on the reads and lists one entry per CDR3 protein. Of fewer than 200,000 distinct CDR3 sequences in the sample, roughly an eighth were seen once. The V gene's germline CDR1 is MGHRA and CDR2 YSYEKL. The CDR3 runs 15 residues. The V gene lost 1 base and the J gene lost 2 bases, with 11 bases spanning the gap. Details on this clonotype: Its antigen is undetermined.

The V call is TRBV4-1, the J call TRBJ1-2, with a possible D match to TRBD1 (5 bases). Material for sequencing was PBMCs. This TCR was sampled from a human donor in good health (CMV status not recorded). Some clones in this sample may be carry-over from other donors' samples. DNA of the CDR3: TGCGCCAGCAGCCAAGGGGCGACAGAGAACTATGGCTACACCTTC. It encodes CASSQGATENYGYTF.